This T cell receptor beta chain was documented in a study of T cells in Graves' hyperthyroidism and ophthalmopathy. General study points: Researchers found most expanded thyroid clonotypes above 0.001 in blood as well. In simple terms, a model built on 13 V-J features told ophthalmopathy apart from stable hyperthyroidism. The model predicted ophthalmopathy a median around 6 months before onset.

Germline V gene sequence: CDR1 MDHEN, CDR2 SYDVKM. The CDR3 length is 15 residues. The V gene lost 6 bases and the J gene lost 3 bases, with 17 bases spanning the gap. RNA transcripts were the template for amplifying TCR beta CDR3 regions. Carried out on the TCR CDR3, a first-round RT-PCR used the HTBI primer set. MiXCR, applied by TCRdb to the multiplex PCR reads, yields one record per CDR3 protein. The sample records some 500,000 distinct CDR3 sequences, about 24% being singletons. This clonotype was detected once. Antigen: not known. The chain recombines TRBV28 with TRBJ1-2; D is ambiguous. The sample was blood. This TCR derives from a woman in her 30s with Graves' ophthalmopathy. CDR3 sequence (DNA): TGTGCCAGCAGCCTACATGAGGGATCCGACTATGGCTACACCTTC. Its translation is CASSLHEGSDYGYTF.